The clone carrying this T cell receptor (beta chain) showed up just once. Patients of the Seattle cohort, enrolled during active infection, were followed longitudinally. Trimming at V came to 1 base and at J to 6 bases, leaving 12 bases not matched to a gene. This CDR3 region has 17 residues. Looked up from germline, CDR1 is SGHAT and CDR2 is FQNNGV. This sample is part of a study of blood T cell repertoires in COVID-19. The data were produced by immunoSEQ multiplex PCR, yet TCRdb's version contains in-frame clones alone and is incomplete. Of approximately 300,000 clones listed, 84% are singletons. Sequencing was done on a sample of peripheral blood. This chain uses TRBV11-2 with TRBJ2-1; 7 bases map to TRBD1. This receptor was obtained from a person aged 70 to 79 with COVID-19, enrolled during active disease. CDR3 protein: CASSLGKQGPNTNEQFF. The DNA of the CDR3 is TGTGCCAGCAGCTTAGGTAAACAGGGGCCGAATACCAATGAGCAGTTCTTC.